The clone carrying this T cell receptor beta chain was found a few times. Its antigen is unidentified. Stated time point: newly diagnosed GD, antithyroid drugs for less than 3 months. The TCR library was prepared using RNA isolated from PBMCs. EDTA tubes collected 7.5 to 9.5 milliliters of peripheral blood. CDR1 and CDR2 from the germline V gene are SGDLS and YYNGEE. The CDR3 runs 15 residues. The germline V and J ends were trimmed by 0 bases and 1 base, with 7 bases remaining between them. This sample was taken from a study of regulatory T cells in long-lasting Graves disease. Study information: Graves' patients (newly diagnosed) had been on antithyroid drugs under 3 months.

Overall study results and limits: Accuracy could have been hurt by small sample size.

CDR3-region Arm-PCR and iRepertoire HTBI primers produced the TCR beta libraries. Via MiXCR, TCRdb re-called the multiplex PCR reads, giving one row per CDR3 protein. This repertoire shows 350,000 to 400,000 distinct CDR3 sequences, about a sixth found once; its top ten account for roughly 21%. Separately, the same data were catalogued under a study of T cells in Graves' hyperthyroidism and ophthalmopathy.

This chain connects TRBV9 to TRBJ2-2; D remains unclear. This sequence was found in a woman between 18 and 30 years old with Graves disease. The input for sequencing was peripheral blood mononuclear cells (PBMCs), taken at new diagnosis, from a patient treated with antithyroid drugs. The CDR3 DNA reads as TGTGCCAGCAGCGTAGAACTTATGAACACCGGGGAGCTGTTTTTT. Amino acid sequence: CASSVELMNTGELFF.